This T cell receptor beta chain originates from a study of technical replicates of blood from several donors. Generated by immunoSEQ multiplex PCR, the TCRdb table keeps only in-frame clones and is missing some. The top ten clones hold about 0.37% of a sample with tens of thousands of clones, 95% to 96% of them seen once. The TCR comes from a human donor in good health. Sample: T cells isolated from PBMCs.

CDR3: CAAARPASEAFF. The CDR3, as DNA: TGTGCGGCGGCGAGGCCGGCTAGTGAAGCTTTCTTT. This sequence joins TRBV6-5 and TRBJ1-1; no firm D call. The germline V gene has CDR1 MNHEY and CDR2 SVGAGI. The CDR3 runs 12 residues.